This section outlines one T cell receptor beta chain sequence together with its context. Its specificity is not known. An end of the junction does not agree with germline; a read error may underlie this. Using its own MiXCR run on the reads, TCRdb lists one record per CDR3 protein. Altogether 600,000 to 700,000 distinct CDR3 sequences are present, roughly a third being singletons, with the ten largest covering about 18%. This specimen comes from a study of T cell repertoires in cytomegalovirus infection. Across the whole study: HLA-C-restricted CMV epitopes, recently identified, and well-studied HLA-B-restricted ones were used by the study. Both a matching HLA type and CMV infection were indicated by public TCR beta signatures.

Findings and limits, study-wide: The ex vivo response was dominated by HLA-C-restricted CMV-specific TCR beta clonotypes. Cumulative public TCR beta family frequency identified CMV carriers with the relevant HLA.

CDR3 length: 13 amino acids. Germline loops: CDR1 SGHVS, CDR2 FNYEAQ. V gene TRBV7-6 combines with J gene TRBJ1-1; D unresolved. This receptor was taken from a human donor in good health (CMV status not recorded). Some clones in this sample may be carry-over from other donors' samples. This specimen was cultured PBMCs, taken from culture after CMV antigen stimulation. CDR3 residues: CASSFVPGGEVFF. The CDR3 DNA reads as TGTGCCAGCAGCTTTGTTCCGGGCGGTGAAGTTTTCTTT.